A selection of T cell receptor beta chains follows, all from one sample in a study of tumor-infiltrating lymphocytes in primary liver carcinoma. TCRdb called the multiplex PCR reads again in MiXCR, with one record for every CDR3 protein. The sample has about 99,000 distinct CDR3 sequences; about three quarters are singletons. The sample taken for sequencing was liver tumor tissue from sampling region 5. All receptors derive from a woman between 55 and 75 years old with primary liver carcinoma and hepatitis B virus infection. The CDR3 runs from the conserved cysteine through the conserved F or W. The D gene is left open where the match is weak. Clone size is stated in some rows and not others, as once, few, many or a class when expanded.

CDR3aa	CDR3nt	v_gene	d_gene	j_gene	abundance
CASKAKTGLGTEAFF	TGTGCCAGCAAGGCGAAAACAGGGTTGGGGACTGAAGCTTTCTTT	TRBV19	NA	TRBJ1-1	few
CASRQKREGLNEQFF	TGTGCCAGCAGGCAAAAGCGGGAGGGCTTAAATGAGCAGTTCTTC	TRBV28	TRBD2	TRBJ2-1	NA
CANRPSLDTGELFF	TGTGCCAACAGACCGAGCCTCGATACCGGGGAGCTGTTTTTT	TRBV11-1	NA	TRBJ2-2	NA
CASSTRGNTIYF	TGTGCCAGCAGCACCCGCGGAAACACCATATATTTT	TRBV28	NA	TRBJ1-3	NA
CTNSQECPLGEGRDGEPFF	TGCACCAACAGCCAAGAATGCCCTTTGGGGGAGGGCCGAGACGGGGAGCCGTTTTTT	TRBV1	NA	TRBJ2-2	NA
CASSLQARGDSYEQYF	TGCGCCAGCAGCCTCCAGGCACGGGGCGATTCATACGAGCAGTACTTC	TRBV4-1	NA	TRBJ2-7	NA
CAISEGNGKNTEAFF	TGTGCCATCAGTGAGGGAAACGGGAAGAACACTGAAGCTTTCTTT	TRBV10-3	NA	TRBJ1-1	NA
CASRGGGDGNQPQHF	TGTGCCAGCAGAGGGGGAGGGGACGGCAATCAGCCCCAGCATTTT	TRBV6-6	NA	TRBJ1-5	many
CASSWTSGGVQFF	TGTGCCAGCAGCTGGACCAGCGGCGGTGTGCAGTTCTTC	TRBV11-2	NA	TRBJ2-1	NA
CASNSDRGTNSLTGETQYF	TGTGCCAGCAACTCCGACAGGGGAACTAACAGTTTAACCGGAGAGACCCAGTACTTC	TRBV11-3	TRBD1	TRBJ2-5	NA
CASSRYGLAENIQYF	TGCGCCAGCAGCCGATACGGACTAGCGGAAAACATTCAGTACTTC	TRBV4-1	TRBD2	TRBJ2-4	many
CASSLPTQGAGGNTVAFF	TGTGCCAGCAGCTTACCAACACAGGGGGCTGGGGGGAACACTGTAGCTTTCTTT	TRBV13	TRBD1	TRBJ1-1	once